The sequence of this TCR beta chain was determined in a study of blood T cell repertoires in COVID-19. In the study overall: The United States, Italy and Spain supplied acute and convalescent COVID-19 samples. Sample material is recorded as cDNA or gDNA derived from T cells, B-cell-depleted T cells, or PBMCs.

Generated by immunoSEQ multiplex PCR, the TCRdb table keeps only in-frame clones and is missing some. The sample comprises more than 85,000 clones, around four fifths of which are singletons, and over 9.5% rests with the top ten. CDR3 length equals 17 residues. The ends were cut back, 0 bases at V and 4 bases at J, with 18 bases in the middle. The germline gives CDR1 GTSNPN, CDR2 SVGIG (reference sequence). The gene calls are TRBV30 and TRBJ1-4; D ambiguous. The sequencing input was peripheral blood. This TCR derives from a man in his 70s with acute or convalescent COVID-19. The chain's CDR3 is CAWSVRWRPQINEKLFF. The CDR3 bases are TGTGCCTGGAGTGTACGATGGCGGCCCCAGATTAATGAAAAACTGTTTTTT.